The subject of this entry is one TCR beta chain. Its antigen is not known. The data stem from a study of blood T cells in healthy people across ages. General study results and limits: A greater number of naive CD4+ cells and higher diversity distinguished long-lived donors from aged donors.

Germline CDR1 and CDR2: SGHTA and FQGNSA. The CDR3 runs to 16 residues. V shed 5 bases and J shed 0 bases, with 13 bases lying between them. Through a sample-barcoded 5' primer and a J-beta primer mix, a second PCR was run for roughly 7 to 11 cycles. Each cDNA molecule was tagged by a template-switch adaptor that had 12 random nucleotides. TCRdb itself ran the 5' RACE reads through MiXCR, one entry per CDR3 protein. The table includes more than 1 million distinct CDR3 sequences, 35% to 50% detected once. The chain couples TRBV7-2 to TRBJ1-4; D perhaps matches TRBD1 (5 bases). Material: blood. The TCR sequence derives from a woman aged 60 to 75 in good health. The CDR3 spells CASSIRGIATNEKLFF. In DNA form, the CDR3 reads TGTGCCAGCAGCATTAGGGGCATTGCAACTAATGAAAAACTGTTTTTT.